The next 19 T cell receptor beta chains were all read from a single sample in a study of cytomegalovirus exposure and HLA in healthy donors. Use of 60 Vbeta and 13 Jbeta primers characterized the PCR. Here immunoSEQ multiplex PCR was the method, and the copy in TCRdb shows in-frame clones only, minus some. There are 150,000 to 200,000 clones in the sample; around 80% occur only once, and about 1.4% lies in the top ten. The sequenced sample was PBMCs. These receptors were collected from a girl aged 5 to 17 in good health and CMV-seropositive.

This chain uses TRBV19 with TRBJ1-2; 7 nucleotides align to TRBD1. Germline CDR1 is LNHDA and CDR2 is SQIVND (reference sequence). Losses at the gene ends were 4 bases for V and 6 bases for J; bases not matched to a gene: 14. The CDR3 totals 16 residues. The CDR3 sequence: CASSTLPGQRSDGYTF. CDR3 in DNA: TGTGCCAGTAGTACCCTCCCGGGACAGCGATCGGATGGCTACACCTTC.

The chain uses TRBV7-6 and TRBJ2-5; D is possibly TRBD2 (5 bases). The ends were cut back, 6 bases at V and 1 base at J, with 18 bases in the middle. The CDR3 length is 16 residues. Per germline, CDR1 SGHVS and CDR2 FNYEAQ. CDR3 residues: CASSRVLDFFQETQYF. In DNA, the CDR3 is TGTGCCAGCAGTCGCGTACTAGATTTTTTCCAAGAGACCCAGTACTTC.

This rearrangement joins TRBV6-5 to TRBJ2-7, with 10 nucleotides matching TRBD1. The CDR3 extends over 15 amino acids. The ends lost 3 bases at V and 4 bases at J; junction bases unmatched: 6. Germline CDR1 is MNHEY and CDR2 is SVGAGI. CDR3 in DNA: TGTGCCAGCAGTTATTCCCGACAGGGGGCGTACGAGCAGTACTTC. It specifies CASSYSRQGAYEQYF.

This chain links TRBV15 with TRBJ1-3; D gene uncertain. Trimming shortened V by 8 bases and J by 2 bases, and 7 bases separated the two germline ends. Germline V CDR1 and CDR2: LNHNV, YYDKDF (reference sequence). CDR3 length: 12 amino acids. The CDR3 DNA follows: TGTGCCACCCGAACTGCTGGAAACACCATATATTTT. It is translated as CATRTAGNTIYF.

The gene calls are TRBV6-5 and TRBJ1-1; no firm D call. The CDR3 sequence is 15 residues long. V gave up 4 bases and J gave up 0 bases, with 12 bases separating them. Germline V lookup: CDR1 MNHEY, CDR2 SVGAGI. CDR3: CASSSKTPMNTEAFF. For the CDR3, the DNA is TGTGCCAGCAGTTCCAAGACACCTATGAACACTGAAGCTTTCTTT.

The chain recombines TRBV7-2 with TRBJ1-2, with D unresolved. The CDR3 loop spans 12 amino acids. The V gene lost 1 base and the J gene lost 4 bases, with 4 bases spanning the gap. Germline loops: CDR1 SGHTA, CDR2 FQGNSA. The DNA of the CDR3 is TGTGCCAGCAGCTTAGGCAGCTATGGCTACACCTTC. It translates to CASSLGSYGYTF.

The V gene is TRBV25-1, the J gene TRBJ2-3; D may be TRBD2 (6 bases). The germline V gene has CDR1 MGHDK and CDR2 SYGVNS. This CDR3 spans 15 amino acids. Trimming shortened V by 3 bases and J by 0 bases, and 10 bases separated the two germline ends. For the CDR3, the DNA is TGTGCCAGCAGTGAGCGGGGCGGGAGCACAGATACGCAGTATTTT. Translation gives CASSERGGSTDTQYF.

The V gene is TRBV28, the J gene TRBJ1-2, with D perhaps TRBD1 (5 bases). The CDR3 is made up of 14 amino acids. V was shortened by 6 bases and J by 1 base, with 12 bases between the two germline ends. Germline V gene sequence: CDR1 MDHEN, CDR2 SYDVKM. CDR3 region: CASSETALNYGYTF. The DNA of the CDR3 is TGTGCCAGCAGCGAGACAGCACTTAACTATGGCTACACCTTC.

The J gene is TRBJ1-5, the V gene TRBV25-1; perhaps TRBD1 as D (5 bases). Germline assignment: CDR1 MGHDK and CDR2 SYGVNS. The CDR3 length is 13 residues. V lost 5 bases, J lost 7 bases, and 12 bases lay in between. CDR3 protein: CASSPRGWQPQHF. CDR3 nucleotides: TGTGCCAGCAGTCCGCGGGGCTGGCAGCCCCAGCATTTT.

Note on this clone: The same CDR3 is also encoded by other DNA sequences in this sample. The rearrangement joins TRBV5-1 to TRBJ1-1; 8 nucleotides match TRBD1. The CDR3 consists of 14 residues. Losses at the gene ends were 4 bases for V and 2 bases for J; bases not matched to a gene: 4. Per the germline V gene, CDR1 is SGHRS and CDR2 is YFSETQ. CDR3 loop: CASSPGTGNTEAFF. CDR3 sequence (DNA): TGCGCCAGCAGCCCAGGGACAGGTAACACTGAAGCTTTCTTT.

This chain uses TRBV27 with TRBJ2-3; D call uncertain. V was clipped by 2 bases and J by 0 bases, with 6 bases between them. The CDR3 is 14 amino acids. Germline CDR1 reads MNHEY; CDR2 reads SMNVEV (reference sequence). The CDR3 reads CASSLETSTDTQYF. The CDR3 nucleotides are TGTGCCAGCAGTTTAGAGACTAGCACAGATACGCAGTATTTT.

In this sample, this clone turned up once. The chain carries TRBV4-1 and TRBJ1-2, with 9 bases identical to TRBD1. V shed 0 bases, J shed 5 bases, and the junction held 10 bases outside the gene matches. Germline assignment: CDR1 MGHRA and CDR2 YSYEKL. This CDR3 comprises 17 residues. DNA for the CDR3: TGCGCCAGCAGCCAAGATCCTTCTGGGACAGGGAGGTATGGCTACACCTTC. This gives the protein CASSQDPSGTGRYGYTF.

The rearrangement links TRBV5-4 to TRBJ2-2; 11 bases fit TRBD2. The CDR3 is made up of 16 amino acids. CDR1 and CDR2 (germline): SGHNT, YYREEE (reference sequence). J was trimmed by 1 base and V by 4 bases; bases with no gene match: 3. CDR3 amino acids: CASSGGLAVNTGELFF. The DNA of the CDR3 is TGTGCCAGCAGCGGGGGACTAGCGGTGAACACCGGGGAGCTGTTTTTT.

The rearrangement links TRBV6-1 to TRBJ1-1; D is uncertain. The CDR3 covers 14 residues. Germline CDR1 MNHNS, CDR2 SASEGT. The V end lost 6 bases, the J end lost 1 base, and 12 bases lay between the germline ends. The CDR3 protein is CASRFPYRNTEAFF. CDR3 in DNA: TGTGCCAGCAGATTCCCCTACAGGAACACTGAAGCTTTCTTT.

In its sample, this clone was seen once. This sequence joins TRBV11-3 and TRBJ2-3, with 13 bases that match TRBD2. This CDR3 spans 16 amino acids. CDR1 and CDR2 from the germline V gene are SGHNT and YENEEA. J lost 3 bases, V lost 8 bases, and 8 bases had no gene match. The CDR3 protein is CASGPGTSGTTDTQYF. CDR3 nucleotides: TGTGCCAGCGGGCCGGGGACTAGCGGGACAACAGATACGCAGTATTTT.

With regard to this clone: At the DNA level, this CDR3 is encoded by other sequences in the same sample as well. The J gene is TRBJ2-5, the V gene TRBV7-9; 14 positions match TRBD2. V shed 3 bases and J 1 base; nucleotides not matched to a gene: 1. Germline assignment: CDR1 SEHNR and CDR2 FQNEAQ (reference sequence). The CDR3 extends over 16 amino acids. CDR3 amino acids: CASSFGLAGGQETQYF. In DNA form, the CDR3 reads TGTGCCAGCAGCTTCGGACTAGCGGGAGGCCAAGAGACCCAGTACTTC.

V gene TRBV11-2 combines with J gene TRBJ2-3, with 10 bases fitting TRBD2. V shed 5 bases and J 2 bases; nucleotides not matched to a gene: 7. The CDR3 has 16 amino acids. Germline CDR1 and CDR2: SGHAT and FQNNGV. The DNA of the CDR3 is TGTGCCAGCAGCCCTAGACTAGCGGGTGACACAGATACGCAGTATTTT. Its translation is CASSPRLAGDTDTQYF. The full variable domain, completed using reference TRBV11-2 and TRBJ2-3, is EAGVAQSPRYKIIEKRQSVAFWCNPISGHATLYWYQQILGQGPKLLIQFQNNGVVDDSQLPKDRFSAERLKGVDSTLKIQPAKLEDSAVYLCASSPRLAGDTDTQYFGPGTRLTVL.

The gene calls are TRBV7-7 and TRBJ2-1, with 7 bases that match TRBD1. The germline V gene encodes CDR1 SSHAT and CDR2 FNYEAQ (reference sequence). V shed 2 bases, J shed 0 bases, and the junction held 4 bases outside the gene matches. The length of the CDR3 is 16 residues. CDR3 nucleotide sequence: TGTGCCAGCAGCTTATCAACAGGGGACTCCTACAATGAGCAGTTCTTC. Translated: CASSLSTGDSYNEQFF.

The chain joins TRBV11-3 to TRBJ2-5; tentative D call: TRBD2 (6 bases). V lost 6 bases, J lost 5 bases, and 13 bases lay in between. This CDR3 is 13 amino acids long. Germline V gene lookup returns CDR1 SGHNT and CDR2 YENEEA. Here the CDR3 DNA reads TGTGCCAGCAGAGGCGGAGGGGAGGAGACCCAGTACTTC. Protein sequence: CASRGGGEETQYF.